This entry is about one T cell receptor beta chain. Its specificity is unknown. These data belong to a study of T cell responses to AZD1222 COVID-19 vaccine. Whole-study results and caveats: It should be noted that donors were predominantly white British and more often female, and clonal diversity was possibly underestimated. Samples come after the peak T cell response, not at day 14. Spike-wide coverage was observed for vaccine-associated CD4 TCRs, with dominant responses at 160-218 and 743-854. Of spike-specific TCRs, nearly half reportedly target regions left unmutated in variants.

Data came from immunoSEQ multiplex PCR; TCRdb stores just in-frame clones and leaves some out. The sample carries 150,000 to 160,000 clones, 88% recorded once. Germline V CDR1 and CDR2: LNHDA, SQIVND (reference sequence). Trimming took 7 bases from V and 3 from J, leaving 15 bases between them. The CDR3 runs 15 residues. This receptor was identified in an adult who had recovered from COVID-19. The gene calls are TRBV19 and TRBJ2-2, with D tentatively TRBD1 or TRBD2 (5 bases each). The sequencing here drew on peripheral blood, taken after recovery from COVID-19. CDR3: CASTLGDRDTGELFF. The CDR3 DNA is TGTGCCAGTACTTTGGGAGACAGAGACACCGGGGAGCTGTTTTTT. Combining the CDR3 with reference TRBV19 and TRBJ2-2 gives the whole variable domain DGGITQSPKYLFRKEGQNVTLSCEQNLNHDAMYWYRQDPGQGLRLIYYSQIVNDFQKGDIAEGYSVSREKKESFPLTVTSAQKNPTAFYLCASTLGDRDTGELFFGEGSRLTVL.